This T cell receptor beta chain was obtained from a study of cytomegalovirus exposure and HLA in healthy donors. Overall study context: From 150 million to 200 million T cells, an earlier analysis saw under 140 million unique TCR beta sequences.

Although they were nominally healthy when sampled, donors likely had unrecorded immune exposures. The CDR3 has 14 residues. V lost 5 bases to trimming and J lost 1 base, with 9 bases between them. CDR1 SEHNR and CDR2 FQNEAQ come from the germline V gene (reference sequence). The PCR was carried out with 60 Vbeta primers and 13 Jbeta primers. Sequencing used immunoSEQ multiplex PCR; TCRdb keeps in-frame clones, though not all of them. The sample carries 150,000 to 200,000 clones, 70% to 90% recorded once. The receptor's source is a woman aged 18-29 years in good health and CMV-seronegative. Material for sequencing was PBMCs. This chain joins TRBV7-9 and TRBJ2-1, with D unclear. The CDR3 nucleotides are TGTGCCAGCAGCCTAGATCAGTCCTACAATGAGCAGTTCTTC. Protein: CASSLDQSYNEQFF.